Listed below are T cell receptor beta chains from one sample, sequenced in a study of cytomegalovirus exposure and HLA in healthy donors. Generated by immunoSEQ multiplex PCR, the TCRdb table keeps only in-frame clones and is missing some. Of about 190,000 clones detected, approximately 82% appear once; the ten largest clones hold 10%. Sequencing was carried out using PBMCs. These TCRs come from a woman aged 50 to 60 in good health and CMV-seropositive. CDR3s include the opening cysteine and the closing phenylalanine or tryptophan. A D gene is named only where the DNA matches it firmly. Only some rows state a clone size, as once, few, many or a class for expanded clones.

j_call d_call v_call clone_size cdr3_nt cdr3_aa
TRBJ2-2 - TRBV30 - TGTGCCTGGAGACCCCCAGGGGGGCGAAGTACCGGGGAGCTGTTTTTT CAWRPPGGRSTGELFF
TRBJ1-1 - TRBV30 - TGTGCCTGGAGTGTATATCGAGGGACTGAAGCTTTCTTT CAWSVYRGTEAFF
TRBJ1-4 TRBD1 TRBV27 - TGTGCCAGCAGTTTGACCGCAGGGGGCCAGGAAAAACTGTTTTTT CASSLTAGGQEKLFF
TRBJ1-1 - TRBV7-9 once TGTGCCAGCAGCTTAGGTGGGGGGGAGGACACTGAAGCTTTCTTT CASSLGGGEDTEAFF
TRBJ1-6 - TRBV7-2 - TGTGCCAGCAGCTTAGTCCTCAGGGTGATCTATAATTCACCCCTCCACTTT CASSLVLRVIYNSPLHF
TRBJ2-2 - TRBV2 once TGTGCCAGCAGGGATAAGGACAGAGCGAACACCGGGGAGCTGTTTTTT CASRDKDRANTGELFF
TRBJ2-7 TRBD2 TRBV10-2 once TGCGCCAGCAGTGAGGTAGCGGGGGGCATCTCCTACGAGCAGTACTTC CASSEVAGGISYEQYF
TRBJ1-2 TRBD1 TRBV27 - TGTGCCAGCAGTTCGACCGTCACAGGGGACTTTTATGGCTACACCTTC CASSSTVTGDFYGYTF
TRBJ1-5 - TRBV4-3 - TGCGCCAGCAGCCAAGATAGGGGGTTCTGGCAGCCCCAGCATTTT CASSQDRGFWQPQHF
TRBJ2-5 - TRBV11-3 - TGTGCCAGCAGCTCGTACCAAGAGACCCAGTACTTC CASSSYQETQYF
TRBJ1-1 - TRBV9 - TGTGCCAGCAGCGTAGAAGGGGCTACTGAAGCTTTCTTT CASSVEGATEAFF
TRBJ1-5 TRBD1 TRBV28 - TGTGCCGCAGGGGGAGCTGATCAGCCCCAGCATTTT CAAGGADQPQHF
TRBJ1-1 TRBD1 TRBV7-8 - TGTGCCAGCAGCTTAGTGATTCGGGACAGGGGAAACACTGAAGCTTTCTTT CASSLVIRDRGNTEAFF
TRBJ2-7 - TRBV19 - TGTGCCAGTAGTAATCGTGGCACAAACTACGAGCAGTACTTC CASSNRGTNYEQYF
TRBJ2-7 - TRBV4-3 - TGCGCCAGCAGTGATACAGGGAAATCCTACGAGCAGTACTTC CASSDTGKSYEQYF
TRBJ2-1 TRBD2 TRBV7-2 once TGTGCCAGCAGCTTTCTACTAGCGGGGGGGCCTTCCTACAATGAGCAGTTCTTC CASSFLLAGGPSYNEQFF
TRBJ2-3 TRBD1 TRBV7-9 - TGTGCCAGCAGCGCACAGGGGTGGTCGACAGATACGCAGTATTTT CASSAQGWSTDTQYF
TRBJ1-1 TRBD1 TRBV7-2 few TGTGCCAGCAGCCCGACAGGGACGGGGTACACTGAAGCTTTCTTT CASSPTGTGYTEAFF
TRBJ1-6 TRBD1 TRBV18 - TGTGCCAGCTCACTGGGACAGCTTAATTCACCCCTCCACTTT CASSLGQLNSPLHF
TRBJ1-5 - TRBV27 - TGTGCCAGCAGCTGGAGGGGGGGGAATCAGCCCCAGCATTTT CASSWRGGNQPQHF
TRBJ1-2 - TRBV7-2 few TGTGCCAGCAGTATGCTGGGGCATGCGACTGGCTACACCTTC CASSMLGHATGYTF
TRBJ2-7 TRBD1 TRBV29-1 - TGCAGCGTTGCGGGACAGGGGGAAGACGAGCAGTACTTC CSVAGQGEDEQYF
TRBJ2-7 - TRBV6-1 - TGTGCCAGCAGACCCCAGGCCGTAAGGTACGAGCAGTACTTC CASRPQAVRYEQYF
TRBJ2-1 - TRBV7-2 - TGTGCCAGCATCTCTCCGGTCTACAATGAGCAGTTCTTC CASISPVYNEQFF
TRBJ2-1 - TRBV27 few TGTGCCAGCAGTTGGCACAATGAGCAGTTCTTC CASSWHNEQFF
TRBJ2-5 - TRBV6-6 - TGTGCCAGCAGTCCTGGGGGGGAGACCCAGTACTTC CASSPGGETQYF
TRBJ1-2 TRBD1 TRBV18 - TGTGCCAGCTCATCATCGGCCGGGACAGGGGGCCTTGGCTACACCTTC CASSSSAGTGGLGYTF
TRBJ2-1 TRBD2 TRBV2 - TGTGCCAGCTTCTGGGAGGGGCCGGGGAATGAGCAGTTCTTC CASFWEGPGNEQFF
TRBJ1-2 - TRBV14 few TGTGCCAGCAGCCAACTAGAGAGGGTGTACGGCTACACCTTC CASSQLERVYGYTF
TRBJ2-5 - TRBV19 few TGTGCCAGTAGTATGGGGGGAGGATCCGAAGAGACCCAGTACTTC CASSMGGGSEETQYF
TRBJ2-7 - TRBV7-2 - TGTGCCAGCAGCTTAGTCGCAGCTAGCTACTACGAGCAGTACTTC CASSLVAASYYEQYF
TRBJ2-5 - TRBV29-1 - TGCAGCGTTCGGGTTTCGGGGACCCAGTACTTC CSVRVSGTQYF
TRBJ2-1 TRBD1 TRBV5-6 once TGTGCCAGCAGCTGGGCCGGACAGGGGGCGCGGAATGAGCAGTTCTTC CASSWAGQGARNEQFF
TRBJ1-6 TRBD1 TRBV28 - TGTGCCAGCAGACGAAATGGACAGGGTAATTCACCCCTCCACTTT CASRRNGQGNSPLHF
TRBJ2-1 TRBD1 TRBV6-5 - TGTGCCAGCAGCCGGGACAGGAGGGACAATGAGCAGTTCTTC CASSRDRRDNEQFF
TRBJ2-3 TRBD2 TRBV5-1 - TGCGCCAGCAGCCGCCTAGCGGGGGGGCCAGATACGCAGTATTTT CASSRLAGGPDTQYF
TRBJ2-2 TRBD1 TRBV7-2 once TGTGCCAGCAGCACTTACAGACAGGGAACCGGGGAGCTGTTTTTT CASSTYRQGTGELFF
TRBJ1-5 - TRBV30 - TGTGCCTGGGGGCCTCGGGGGGATCAGCCCCAGCATTTT CAWGPRGDQPQHF
TRBJ1-5 - TRBV7-2 - TGTGCCAGCAGCCCGGACGGGGTCAATCAGCCCCAGCATTTT CASSPDGVNQPQHF
TRBJ1-5 - TRBV5-8 - TGTGCCAGCAGCCGCTTGAGCGATCAGCCCCAGCATTTT CASSRLSDQPQHF
TRBJ1-1 - TRBV5-1 - TGCGCCAGCAGCTTTGGATTGGGAGGGGCGAACACTGAAGCTTTCTTT CASSFGLGGANTEAFF
TRBJ1-3 - TRBV7-9 once TGTGCCAGCAGAGTCCCTACCTCTGGAAACACCATATATTTT CASRVPTSGNTIYF
TRBJ2-3 - TRBV5-8 once TGTGCCAGCAGCCCCAGGGTGGGGGCGCGAAGTACAGATACGCAGTATTTT CASSPRVGARSTDTQYF
TRBJ2-1 TRBD2 TRBV4-2 - TGTGCCAGCAGCCTTGGACTAGCGGGGGGTACCTCCTACAATGAGCAGTTCTTC CASSLGLAGGTSYNEQFF
TRBJ2-2 - TRBV9 - TGTGCCACGCGGGACGGGAACACCGGGGAGCTGTTTTTT CATRDGNTGELFF
TRBJ2-1 TRBD2 TRBV5-4 - TGTGCCAGCAGCTGGGAGCGGGGGGGTTATGAGCAGTTCTTC CASSWERGGYEQFF
TRBJ1-5 - TRBV6-5 - TGTGCCAGCAGCAGGGATTTAGATCAGCCCCAGCATTTT CASSRDLDQPQHF
TRBJ1-2 TRBD1 TRBV19 - TGTGCCAGTAGTATGAGACAGGGGGCTAACTATGGCTACACCTTC CASSMRQGANYGYTF
TRBJ2-2 TRBD1 TRBV29-1 - TGCAGCGCAGGCCGGGACAGGGGTTCGGCCGGGGAGCTGTTTTTT CSAGRDRGSAGELFF
TRBJ1-5 TRBD1 TRBV29-1 - TGCAGCGTTGGGGGACAGGATCAGCCCCAGCATTTT CSVGGQDQPQHF
TRBJ2-5 - TRBV7-2 - TGTGCCAGCAGCCACGGGAGCTGGGGGGTAGAGACCCAGTACTTC CASSHGSWGVETQYF